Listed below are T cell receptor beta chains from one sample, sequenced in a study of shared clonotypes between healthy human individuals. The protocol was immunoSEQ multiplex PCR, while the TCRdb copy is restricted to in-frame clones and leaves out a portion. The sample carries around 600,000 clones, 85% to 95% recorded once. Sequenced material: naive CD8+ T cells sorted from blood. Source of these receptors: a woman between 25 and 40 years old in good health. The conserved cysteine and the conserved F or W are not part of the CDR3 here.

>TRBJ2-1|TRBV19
ASSIAGGTYNEQF
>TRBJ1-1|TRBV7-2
ASSLVRRNTEAF
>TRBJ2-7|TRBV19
ASSLDKTSYEQY
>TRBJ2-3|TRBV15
ATSRDPKTSGSTDTQY
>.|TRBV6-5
ASLSSKYEQY
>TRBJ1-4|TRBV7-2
ASSLVGSKGEKLF
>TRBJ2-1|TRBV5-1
ASSPWTGSYEQF
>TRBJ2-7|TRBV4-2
ASSQEGRLGGEQY
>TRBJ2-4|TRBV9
ASSVETGSEAGNIQY
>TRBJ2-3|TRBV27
ASSLPPLAGTDTQY
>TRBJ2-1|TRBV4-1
ASSQGLPYNEQF
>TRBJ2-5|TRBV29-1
SVEGSSSGFGETQY
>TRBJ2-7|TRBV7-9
ASSLSYEQY
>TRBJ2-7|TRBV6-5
ASSEDRGRAEQY
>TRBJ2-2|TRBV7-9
ASTPRGEDTGELF
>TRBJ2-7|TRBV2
ASLKGEGHEQY
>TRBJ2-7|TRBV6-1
ASRKSGVPYEQY
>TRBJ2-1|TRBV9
ASSVSGRSPNEQF
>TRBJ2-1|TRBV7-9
ASSSHSGEQF
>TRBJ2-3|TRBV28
ASSSNRGTDTQY
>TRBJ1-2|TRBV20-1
SAEQGAGYT
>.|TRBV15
ATSWDRTYEQY
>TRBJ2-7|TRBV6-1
ASKAGTGAYEQY
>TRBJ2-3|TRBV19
ASNPGPGLPTDTQY
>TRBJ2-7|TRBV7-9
ASSPDRPGEQY
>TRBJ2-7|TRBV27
ASSLSSAGIYEQY
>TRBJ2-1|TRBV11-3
ASSFRQFNEQF
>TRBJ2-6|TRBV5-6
ASSFLNSGANVLT
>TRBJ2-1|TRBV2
ASRPPEGYNEQF